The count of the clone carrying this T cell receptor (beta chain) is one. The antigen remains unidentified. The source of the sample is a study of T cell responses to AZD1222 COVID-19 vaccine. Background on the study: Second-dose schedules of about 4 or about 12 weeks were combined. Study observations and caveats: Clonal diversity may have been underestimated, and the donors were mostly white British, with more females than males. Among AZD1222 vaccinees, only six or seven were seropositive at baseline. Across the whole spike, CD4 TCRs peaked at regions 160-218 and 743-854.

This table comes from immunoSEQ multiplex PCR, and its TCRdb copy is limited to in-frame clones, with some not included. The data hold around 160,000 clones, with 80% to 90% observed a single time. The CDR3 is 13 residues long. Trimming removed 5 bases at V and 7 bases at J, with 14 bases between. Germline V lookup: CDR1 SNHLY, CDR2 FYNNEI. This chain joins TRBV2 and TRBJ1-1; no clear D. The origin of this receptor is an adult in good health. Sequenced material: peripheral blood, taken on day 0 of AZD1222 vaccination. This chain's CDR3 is CASSPPLPREAFF. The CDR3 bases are TGTGCCAGCAGTCCGCCACTCCCCCGTGAAGCTTTCTTT.